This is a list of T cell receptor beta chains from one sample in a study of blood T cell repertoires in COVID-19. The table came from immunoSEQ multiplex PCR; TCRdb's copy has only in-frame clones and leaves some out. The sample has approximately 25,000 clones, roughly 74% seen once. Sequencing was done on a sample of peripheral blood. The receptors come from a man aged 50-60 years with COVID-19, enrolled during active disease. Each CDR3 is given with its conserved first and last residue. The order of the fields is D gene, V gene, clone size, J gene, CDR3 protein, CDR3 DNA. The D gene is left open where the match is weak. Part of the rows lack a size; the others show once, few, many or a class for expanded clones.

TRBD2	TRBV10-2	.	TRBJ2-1	CASSESGLALTYNEQFF	TGCGCCAGCAGTGAGTCGGGACTAGCGCTTACTTACAATGAGCAGTTCTTC
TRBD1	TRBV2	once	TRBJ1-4	CASSGQGAGGEKLFF	TGTGCCAGCTCGGGACAGGGGGCTGGAGGAGAAAAACTGTTTTTT
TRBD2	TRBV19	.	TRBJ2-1	CASSIVDSGGDEQFF	TGTGCCAGTAGTATTGTCGACTCGGGGGGAGATGAGCAGTTCTTC
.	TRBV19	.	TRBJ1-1	CASSPRGAVNTEAFF	TGTGCCAGTAGCCCCCGGGGGGCTGTGAACACTGAAGCTTTCTTT
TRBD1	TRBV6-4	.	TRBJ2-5	CASSPGTGGSETQYF	TGTGCCAGCAGTCCCGGGACAGGGGGCAGTGAGACCCAGTACTTC
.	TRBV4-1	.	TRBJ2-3	CASSQESGSSDTQYF	TGCGCCAGCAGCCAAGAAAGTGGGAGTTCAGATACGCAGTATTTT
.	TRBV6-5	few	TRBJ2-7	CASSLSGNSYEQYF	TGTGCCAGCAGCTTAAGCGGTAACTCCTACGAGCAGTACTTC
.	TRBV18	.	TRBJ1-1	CASSGQGNTEAFF	TGTGCCAGCTCGGGGCAGGGGAACACTGAAGCTTTCTTT
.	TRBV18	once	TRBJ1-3	CASDAGQGSGNTIYF	TGTGCCAGCGACGCGGGGCAAGGGTCTGGAAACACCATATATTTT
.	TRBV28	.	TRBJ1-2	CASSSAGAALWGTF	TGTGCCAGCAGCTCGGCAGGGGCAGCCCTCTGGGGCACCTTC
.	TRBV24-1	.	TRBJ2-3	CATSGASGSPTDTQYF	TGTGCCACCAGTGGCGCGAGCGGGTCTCCCACAGATACGCAGTATTTT
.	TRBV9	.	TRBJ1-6	CASSVRAGNSPLHF	TGTGCCAGCAGCGTCAGGGCCGGGAATTCACCCCTCCACTTT
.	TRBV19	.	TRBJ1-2	CASSIDLLGPGGYGYTF	TGTGCCAGTAGTATAGATCTATTGGGTCCCGGGGGCTATGGCTACACCTTC
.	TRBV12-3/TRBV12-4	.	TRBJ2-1	CASSWGLRNEQFF	TGTGCCAGCAGTTGGGGACTCCGCAATGAGCAGTTCTTC
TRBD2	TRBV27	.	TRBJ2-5	CASSPGLAGQETQYF	TGTGCCAGCAGTCCGGGACTAGCGGGCCAAGAGACCCAGTACTTC
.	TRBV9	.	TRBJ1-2	CASSAFELQASNYGYTF	TGTGCCAGCAGCGCCTTCGAACTACAGGCCTCTAACTATGGCTACACCTTC
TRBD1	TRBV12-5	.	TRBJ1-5	CASGLVLGTGGEPQHF	TGTGCTAGTGGTTTGGTACTCGGGACAGGTGGTGAGCCCCAGCATTTT
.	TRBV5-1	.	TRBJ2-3	CASGAGSDTSTDTQYF	TGCGCCAGCGGGGCAGGAAGCGACACATCCACAGATACGCAGTATTTT
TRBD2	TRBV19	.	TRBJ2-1	CASSISGSSGLDNEQFF	TGTGCCAGTAGTATAAGCGGGAGCTCGGGTTTGGACAATGAGCAGTTCTTC
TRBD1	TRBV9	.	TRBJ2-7	CASGSTGGYEQYF	TGTGCCAGCGGATCAACAGGGGGCTACGAGCAGTACTTC
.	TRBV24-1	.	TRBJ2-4	CATRAADEDIQYF	TGTGCCACCAGGGCCGCCGATGAGGACATTCAGTACTTC
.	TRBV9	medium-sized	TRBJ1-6	CASSELSYNSPLHF	TGTGCCAGCAGCGAGCTATCTTATAATTCACCCCTCCACTTT
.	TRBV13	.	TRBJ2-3	CASSFRLGRSTDTQYF	TGTGCCAGCAGCTTTAGACTAGGTAGGAGCACAGATACGCAGTATTTT
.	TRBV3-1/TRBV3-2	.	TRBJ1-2	CASSQDRTYGGYTF	TGTGCCAGCAGCCAAGATCGGACTTATGGTGGCTACACCTTC
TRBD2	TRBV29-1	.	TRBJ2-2	CSVRSGTNTGELFF	TGCAGCGTCCGTAGCGGGACGAACACCGGGGAGCTGTTTTTT
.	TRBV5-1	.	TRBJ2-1	CASSSTLVLSYNEQFF	TGCGCCAGCAGCTCGACGCTAGTTCTCTCCTACAATGAGCAGTTCTTC
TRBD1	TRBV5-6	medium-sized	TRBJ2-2	CASRRTGRMIILNTGELFF	TGTGCCAGCAGGCGGACAGGGCGAATGATCATCCTAAACACCGGGGAGCTGTTTTTT
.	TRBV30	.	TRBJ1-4	CAWSPPWAGQEKLFF	TGTGCCTGGAGCCCGCCCTGGGCAGGGCAAGAAAAACTGTTTTTT
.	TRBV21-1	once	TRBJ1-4	CASSKVTGIDEKLFF	TGTGCCAGCAGCAAAGTGACAGGTATCGATGAAAAACTGTTTTTT
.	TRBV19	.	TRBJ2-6	CASSIISGANVLTF	TGTGCCAGTAGTATTATTTCTGGGGCCAACGTCCTGACTTTC
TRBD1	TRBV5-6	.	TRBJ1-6	CASSSYRGVSSPLHF	TGTGCCAGCAGCTCCTACAGGGGAGTGAGCTCACCCCTCCACTTT
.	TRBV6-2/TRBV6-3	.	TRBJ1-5	CASSQGLNQPQHF	TGTGCCAGCAGTCAGGGCCTCAATCAGCCCCAGCATTTT
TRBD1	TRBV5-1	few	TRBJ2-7	CASSAVPTGVLEQYF	TGCGCCAGCAGCGCCGTCCCGACAGGGGTCCTCGAGCAGTACTTC
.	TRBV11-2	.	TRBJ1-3	CASSLGISRGNTIYF	TGTGCCAGCAGCTTAGGAATATCTAGGGGAAACACCATATATTTT
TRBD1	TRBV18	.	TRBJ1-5	CASSPEDRGPQHF	TGTGCCAGCTCACCAGAGGACAGGGGGCCCCAGCATTTT
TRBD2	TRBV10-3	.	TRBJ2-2	CAISEQRGGAGELFF	TGTGCCATCAGTGAACAGCGGGGGGGCGCCGGGGAGCTGTTTTTT
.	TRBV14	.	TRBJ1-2	CASSSTAGGYTF	TGTGCCAGCAGCTCTACAGCCGGTGGCTACACCTTC
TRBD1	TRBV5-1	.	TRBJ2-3	CASSLDPGQGTDTQYF	TGCGCCAGCAGCTTGGATCCGGGACAGGGCACAGATACGCAGTATTTT
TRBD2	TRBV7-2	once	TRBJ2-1	CASSFGDPGLAGGLQFF	TGTGCCAGCAGCTTTGGGGACCCGGGACTAGCGGGGGGTCTCCAGTTCTTC
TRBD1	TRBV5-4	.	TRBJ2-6	CASSPRQGSSGANVLTF	TGTGCCAGCAGCCCAAGACAGGGTTCTAGTGGGGCCAACGTCCTGACTTTC
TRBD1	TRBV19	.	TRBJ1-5	CATWTGNNQPQHF	TGTGCCACCTGGACAGGGAATAATCAGCCCCAGCATTTT
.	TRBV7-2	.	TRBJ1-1	CASGPVGRYTEAFF	TGTGCCAGCGGCCCAGTGGGGAGGTACACTGAAGCTTTCTTT
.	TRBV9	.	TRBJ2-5	CASSYLGGGETQYF	TGTGCCAGCAGCTACCTGGGGGGTGGGGAGACCCAGTACTTC
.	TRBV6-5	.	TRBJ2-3	CASRVGGRDTQYF	TGTGCCAGCAGGGTAGGGGGTAGAGATACGCAGTATTTT
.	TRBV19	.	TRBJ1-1	CASSIMGGKNTEAFF	TGTGCCAGTAGTATAATGGGGGGAAAGAACACTGAAGCTTTCTTT
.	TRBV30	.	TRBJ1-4	CAWRGADSNEKLFF	TGTGCCTGGAGAGGGGCGGACAGTAATGAAAAACTGTTTTTT